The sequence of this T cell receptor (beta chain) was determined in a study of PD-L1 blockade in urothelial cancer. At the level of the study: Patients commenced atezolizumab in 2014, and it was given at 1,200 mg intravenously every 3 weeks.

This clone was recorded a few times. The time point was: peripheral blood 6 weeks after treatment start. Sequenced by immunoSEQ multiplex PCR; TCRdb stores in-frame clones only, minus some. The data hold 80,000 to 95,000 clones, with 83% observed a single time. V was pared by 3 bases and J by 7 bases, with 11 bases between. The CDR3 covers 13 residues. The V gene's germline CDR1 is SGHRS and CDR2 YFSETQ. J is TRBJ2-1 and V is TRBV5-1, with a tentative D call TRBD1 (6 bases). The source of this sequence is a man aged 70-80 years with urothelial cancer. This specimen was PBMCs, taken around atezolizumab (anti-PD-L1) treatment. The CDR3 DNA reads TGCGCCAGCAGCTCCGGGACATCTAATGAGCAGTTCTTC. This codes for CASSSGTSNEQFF.